These 8 T cell receptor beta chains were sequenced from one sample in a study of shared clonotypes between healthy human individuals. The method was immunoSEQ multiplex PCR; TCRdb's version includes in-frame clones alone and lacks a portion of them. The data hold fewer than 3 million clones, with 85% to 95% observed a single time. Input material: naive CD4+ T cells from PBMCs. Subset given: CD45RA+ positively selected. The receptors stem from a man in his late teens or twenties in good health. Some clones in this sample may be carry-over from other donors' samples.

About this clone itself: The junction departs from the called germline gene at one end, perhaps through a read error. The rearrangement links TRBV18 to TRBJ2-7, with 9 bases lining up with TRBD1. CDR3 length: 14 residues. Germline V CDR1 and CDR2: KGHSH, LQKENI. CDR3 bases: TGTGCCAGCAGTTACCGGGACAGGGAGTACGAGCGGTACTTC. Translating gives CASSYRDREYERYF.

The rearrangement uses TRBV11-1 and TRBJ2-5, with D perhaps matching TRBD1 or TRBD2 (5 bases each). The CDR3 extends over 15 amino acids. V lost 3 bases and J 4 bases, leaving 15 bases between the germline ends. The germline CDR1 and CDR2 sequences are SGHAT and FQDESV (reference sequence). DNA for the CDR3: TGTGCCAGCAGCTTCGCCGGGGCCAGTGGAGAGACCCAGTACTTC. Its protein product is CASSFAGASGETQYF.

This chain joins TRBV7-3 and TRBJ2-3; a weak D match, TRBD2 (6 bases). Between the trimmed V and J ends, which lost 5 bases and 7 bases, there was a span of 22 bases. The CDR3 sequence is 16 residues long. The germline gives CDR1 SGHTA, CDR2 FQGTGA. The CDR3 here is CASSRTPAASEHTQYF. The DNA for the CDR3 is TGTGCCAGCAGCCGAACTCCCGCGGCTAGCGAACATACGCAGTATTTT.

The V call is TRBV1, the J call TRBJ2-7; TRBD1, as called in the table, went unchecked against the DNA. TRBV1 has pseudogene status. The CDR3 length is 14 residues. The CDR3 DNA reads as TGCACCAGGCGACAGGGGGCCCCCGGCTACGAGCAGTACTTC. This codes for CTRRQGAPGYEQYF.

The V gene is TRBV11-3, the J gene TRBJ2-1; 9 positions match TRBD2. The CDR3 extends over 15 amino acids. The germline gives CDR1 SGHNT, CDR2 YENEEA. V lost 1 base, J lost 4 bases, and 2 bases stayed unmatched. For the CDR3, the DNA is TGTGCCAGCAGCTTAGGACTAGCGGTGTACAATGAGCAGTTCTTC. Translation: CASSLGLAVYNEQFF. The whole variable domain, remainder taken from reference TRBV11-3 and TRBJ2-1, is EAGVVQSPRYKIIEKKQPVAFWCNPISGHNTLYWYLQNLGQGPELLIRYENEEAVDDSQLPKDRFSAERLKGVDSTLKIQPAELGDSAVYLCASSLGLAVYNEQFFGPGTRLTVL.

On this clone itself: Other nucleotide sequences from this sample produce the same CDR3. The chain couples TRBV19 to TRBJ2-7; a possible D gene is TRBD2 (5 bases). There are 14 residues in the CDR3. The V gene's germline CDR1 is LNHDA and CDR2 SQIVND (reference sequence). The V and J ends lost 1 base and 5 bases respectively, with 12 bases between them. DNA of the CDR3: TGTGCCAGTAGTATAGGGGCCGGGGTACACGAGCAGTACTTC. It encodes CASSIGAGVHEQYF.

J is TRBJ2-1 and V is TRBV7-2, with a weak D call TRBD1 (5 bases). This CDR3 spans 16 amino acids. The V end lost 1 base, the J end lost 2 bases, and 12 bases lay between the germline ends. Looked up from germline, CDR1 is SGHTA and CDR2 is FQGNSA. CDR3 sequence reads: CASSLVQGVAYNEQFF. In nucleotides, the CDR3 is TGTGCCAGCAGCTTAGTACAAGGGGTAGCCTACAATGAGCAGTTCTTC.

The CDR3: CASSHLGVDYGYTF. CDR3 coding DNA: TGCGCCAGCAGCCACTTGGGGGTGGACTATGGCTACACCTTC. The V call is TRBV4-1, the J call TRBJ1-2; D is perhaps TRBD1 (5 bases). The CDR3 runs 14 residues. CDR1 MGHRA and CDR2 YSYEKL come from the germline V gene. V was trimmed by 3 bases and J by 3 bases, leaving 11 bases between them.